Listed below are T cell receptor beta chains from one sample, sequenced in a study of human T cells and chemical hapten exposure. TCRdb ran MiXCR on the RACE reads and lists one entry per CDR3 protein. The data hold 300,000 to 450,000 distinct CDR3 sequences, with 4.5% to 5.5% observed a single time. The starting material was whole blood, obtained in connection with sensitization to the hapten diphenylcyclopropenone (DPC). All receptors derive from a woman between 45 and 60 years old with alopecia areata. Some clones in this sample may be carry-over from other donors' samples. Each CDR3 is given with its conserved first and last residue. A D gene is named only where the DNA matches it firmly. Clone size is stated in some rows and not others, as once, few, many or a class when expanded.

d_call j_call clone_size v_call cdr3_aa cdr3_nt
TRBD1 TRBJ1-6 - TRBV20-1 CSATGQAYNSPLHF TGCAGTGCTACCGGACAGGCATATAATTCACCCCTCCACTTT
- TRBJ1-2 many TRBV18 CASSPGEYGYTF TGTGCCAGCTCACCGGGAGAGTATGGCTACACCTTC
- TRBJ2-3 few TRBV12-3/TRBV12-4 CASSLSQLITDTQYF TGTGCCAGCAGTTTGAGCCAGCTAATCACAGATACGCAGTATTTT
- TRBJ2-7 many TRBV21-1 CASSSLLAGFYEQYF TGTGCCAGCAGCAGCCTACTAGCGGGGTTCTACGAGCAGTACTTC
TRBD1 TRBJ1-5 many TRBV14 CASSQVAGGFLQPQHF TGTGCCAGCAGCCAAGTCGCAGGGGGCTTCCTCCAACCCCAGCATTTT
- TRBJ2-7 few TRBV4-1 CASSQEGEKHEQYF TGCGCCAGCAGCCAAGAGGGCGAAAAGCACGAGCAGTACTTC
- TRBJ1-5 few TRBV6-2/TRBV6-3 CASSYGGAVDQPQHF TGTGCCAGCAGTTACGGGGGGGCGGTGGATCAGCCCCAGCATTTT
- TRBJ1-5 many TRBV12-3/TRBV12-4 CASSSSGPFNQPQHF TGTGCCAGCAGTTCCTCCGGGCCCTTCAATCAGCCCCAGCATTTT
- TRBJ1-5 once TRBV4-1 CASSHLGEVGNQPQHF TGCGCCAGCAGCCATCTAGGGGAGGTGGGCAATCAGCCCCAGCATTTT
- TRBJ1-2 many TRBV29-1 CSVEEGAYGYTF TGCAGCGTTGAAGAGGGGGCCTATGGCTACACCTTC
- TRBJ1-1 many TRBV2 CASTDPPGTEAFF TGTGCCAGCACCGACCCTCCCGGCACTGAAGCTTTCTTT
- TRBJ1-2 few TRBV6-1 CASTDSFYGYTF TGTGCCAGTACGGACAGTTTCTATGGCTACACCTTC
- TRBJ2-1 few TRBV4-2 CASSQDPASKFEQFF TGTGCCAGCAGCCAAGATCCAGCCTCGAAGTTTGAGCAGTTCTTC
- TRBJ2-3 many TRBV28 CASSFEGDTQYF TGTGCCAGCAGTTTCGAGGGGGATACGCAGTATTTT
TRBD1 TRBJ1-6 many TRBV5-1 CASRAGQGELTLNSPLHF TGCGCCAGCAGGGCGGGACAGGGGGAATTGACCTTAAATTCACCCCTCCACTTT
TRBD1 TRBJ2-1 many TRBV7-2 CASSSLDRGNEQFF TGTGCCAGCAGCTCCCTGGACAGGGGGAATGAGCAGTTCTTC
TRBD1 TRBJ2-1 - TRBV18 CASSPPTGGNNEQFF TGTGCCAGCTCACCCCCGACAGGGGGGAACAATGAGCAGTTCTTC
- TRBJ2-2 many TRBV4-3 CASSQGLGGAGTGELFF TGCGCCAGCAGCCAGGGCCTGGGGGGCGCGGGCACCGGGGAGCTGTTTTTT
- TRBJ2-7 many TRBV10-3 CAISEGRGDEQYF TGTGCCATCAGTGAGGGAAGGGGGGACGAGCAGTACTTC
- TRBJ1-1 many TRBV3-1 CASSQPPPLVTEAFF TGTGCCAGCAGCCAACCCCCACCCCTCGTCACTGAAGCTTTCTTT
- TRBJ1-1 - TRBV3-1 CASSQAQGSTEAFF TGTGCCAGCAGCCAAGCCCAGGGCTCCACTGAAGCTTTCTTT
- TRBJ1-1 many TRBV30 CAWSHLAGTEAFF TGTGCCTGGAGTCACCTCGCGGGCACTGAAGCTTTCTTT
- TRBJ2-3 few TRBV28 CASSTLDSSTDTQYF TGTGCCAGCAGCACCCTAGATTCGAGCACAGATACGCAGTATTTT
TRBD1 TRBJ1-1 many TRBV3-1 CASRPGQGSEAFF TGTGCCAGCAGACCCGGACAGGGCAGTGAAGCTTTCTTT
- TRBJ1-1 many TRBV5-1 CASSLDAFTEAFF TGCGCCAGCAGCTTGGACGCGTTCACTGAAGCTTTCTTT
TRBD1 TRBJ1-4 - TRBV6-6 CASTSGTGPNEKLFF TGTGCCAGCACCTCCGGGACAGGCCCTAATGAAAAACTGTTTTTT
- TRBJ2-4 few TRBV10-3 CAISEPGDKNIQYF TGTGCCATCAGTGAGCCAGGGGACAAAAACATTCAGTACTTC
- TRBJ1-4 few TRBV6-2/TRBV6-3 CASSPRGPTSEKLFF TGTGCCAGCAGCCCCCGGGGACCCACCAGTGAAAAACTGTTTTTT
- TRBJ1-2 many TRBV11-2 CASSPQGFGYTF TGTGCCAGCAGCCCTCAGGGGTTTGGCTACACCTTC
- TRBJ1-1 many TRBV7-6 CASSLGSRAVLNTEAFF TGTGCCAGCAGCTTAGGGTCCAGGGCAGTCCTTAACACTGAAGCTTTCTTT
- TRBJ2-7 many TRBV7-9 CASSLGLSSLEEQYF TGTGCCAGCAGCTTAGGTCTATCCTCCCTCGAGGAGCAGTACTTC
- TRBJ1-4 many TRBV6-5 CASRRGRHEKLFF TGTGCCAGCAGAAGGGGACGGCATGAAAAACTGTTTTTT
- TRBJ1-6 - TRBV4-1 CASSQGTPSVNSPLHF TGCGCCAGCAGCCAAGGTACCCCCAGCGTTAATTCACCCCTCCACTTT
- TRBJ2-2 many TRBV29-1 CSVRAGFTGELFF TGCAGCGTTAGAGCAGGCTTCACCGGGGAGCTGTTTTTT
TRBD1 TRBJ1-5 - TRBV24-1 CATSDSGQNSNQPQHF TGTGCCACCAGTGATTCGGGACAGAATAGCAATCAGCCCCAGCATTTT
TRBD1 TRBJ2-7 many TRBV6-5 CASSYQVQGYEQYF TGTGCCAGCAGTTACCAAGTACAGGGGTACGAGCAGTACTTC
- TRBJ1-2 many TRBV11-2 CASSLAAPYGYTF TGTGCCAGCAGCTTAGCCGCCCCCTATGGCTACACCTTC
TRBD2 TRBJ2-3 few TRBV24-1 CATSDSGTSGRHTQYF TGTGCCACCAGTGATTCCGGGACTAGCGGGAGACATACGCAGTATTTT
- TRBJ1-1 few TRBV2 CASSAGAGTEAFF TGTGCCAGCAGCGCGGGGGCTGGCACTGAAGCTTTCTTT
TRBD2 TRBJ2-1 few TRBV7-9 CASSTTGTSGSDEQFF TGTGCCAGCAGCACCACCGGGACTAGCGGGAGCGATGAGCAGTTCTTC
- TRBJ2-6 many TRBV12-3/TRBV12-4 CASSGLPSSSGANVLTF TGTGCCAGCAGTGGGCTCCCTAGCTCCTCTGGGGCCAACGTCCTGACTTTC
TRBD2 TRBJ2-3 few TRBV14 CASSQVAGTSGPDTQYF TGTGCCAGCAGCCAAGTGGCCGGGACTAGCGGGCCAGATACGCAGTATTTT
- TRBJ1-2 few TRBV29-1 CSVDPAGADYGYTF TGCAGCGTTGATCCGGCGGGGGCGGACTATGGCTACACCTTC
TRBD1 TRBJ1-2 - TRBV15 CATSNEDRVGYTF TGTGCCACCAGCAACGAGGACAGGGTTGGCTACACCTTC
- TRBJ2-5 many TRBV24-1 CATRRGSEETQYF TGTGCCACCAGAAGGGGTTCCGAAGAGACCCAGTACTTC
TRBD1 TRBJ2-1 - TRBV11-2 CASSLVRGGGWCFF TGTGCCAGCAGCTTAGTGAGAGGGGGCGGGTGGTGCTTCTTC
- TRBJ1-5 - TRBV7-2 CASILFVGASQPQHF TGTGCCAGCATCTTATTTGTGGGGGCGAGTCAGCCCCAGCATTTT
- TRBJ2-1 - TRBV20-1 CSASRGTQTYNEQFF TGCAGTGCGTCGCGGGGGACACAGACCTACAATGAGCAGTTCTTC
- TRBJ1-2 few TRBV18 CASSPPSVYGYTF TGTGCCAGCTCACCACCATCGGTTTATGGCTACACCTTC
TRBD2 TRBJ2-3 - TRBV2 CASSPGQGVAGGGTDTQYF TGTGCCAGCAGTCCCGGACAGGGCGTAGCGGGAGGAGGGACAGATACGCAGTATTTT
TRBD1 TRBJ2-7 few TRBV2 CASLGQGVSEQYF TGTGCCAGCCTGGGACAGGGGGTGAGCGAGCAGTACTTC
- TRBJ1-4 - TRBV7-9 CASSLWGRSDNEKLFF TGTGCCAGCAGCTTATGGGGCAGGTCTGATAATGAAAAACTGTTTTTT
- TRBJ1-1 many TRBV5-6 CASSLPERGYLVEVEAFF TGTGCCAGCAGCTTGCCCGAGAGGGGGTATTTGGTTGAGGTTGAAGCTTTCTTT
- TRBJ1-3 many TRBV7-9 CASSSPRGGPLNTIYF TGTGCCAGCAGCTCCCCCCGTGGGGGACCTTTAAACACCATATATTTT
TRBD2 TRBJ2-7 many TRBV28 CASSLSGLAGAYEQYF TGTGCCAGCAGTTTATCTGGACTAGCGGGAGCCTACGAGCAGTACTTC
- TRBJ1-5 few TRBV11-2 CASRGGGGNQPQHF TGTGCCAGCAGAGGAGGCGGCGGCAATCAGCCCCAGCATTTT
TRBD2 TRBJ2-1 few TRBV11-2 CASSPWTSGSNEQFF TGTGCCAGCAGCCCCTGGACTAGCGGGAGCAATGAGCAGTTCTTC
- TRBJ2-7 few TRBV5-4 CASSLEGTYEQYF TGTGCCAGCAGCCTGGAGGGGACCTACGAGCAGTACTTC
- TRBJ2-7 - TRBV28 CASSLPTGKSYEQYF TGTGCCAGCAGTTTACCCACAGGGAAAAGCTACGAGCAGTACTTC